The following is a TCR beta chain sequence with its context. Its target is unknown. These data are taken from a study of cytomegalovirus exposure and HLA in healthy donors. Study-wide findings and caveats: In the approximately 120 validation repertoires, a later analysis found that first-cohort TCR clusters tended to co-occur. TCR sequences were mostly rare, though some public TCRs occurred in many donors. Confirmation was obtained in vitro that a few CMV-associated chains are specific for CMV antigens.

This CDR3 region has 17 residues. Germline lookup yields CDR1 SGHNT and CDR2 YYREEE (reference sequence). V gave up 3 bases and J gave up 7 bases; unmatched junction bases: 13. Libraries were prepared by immunoSEQ multiplex PCR; TCRdb keeps only in-frame clonotypes and omits some of them. The sample lists 190,000 or so clones; roughly four fifths were seen once. The sequence was obtained from a woman between 18 and 29 years old in good health and CMV-seropositive. Sample: PBMCs. The chain has TRBV5-4 and TRBJ2-3, with 11 bases fitting TRBD2. CDR3 protein: CASSSPGGTSGSNTQYF. The CDR3 DNA is TGTGCCAGCAGCTCCCCCGGTGGGACTAGCGGATCCAATACGCAGTATTTT.